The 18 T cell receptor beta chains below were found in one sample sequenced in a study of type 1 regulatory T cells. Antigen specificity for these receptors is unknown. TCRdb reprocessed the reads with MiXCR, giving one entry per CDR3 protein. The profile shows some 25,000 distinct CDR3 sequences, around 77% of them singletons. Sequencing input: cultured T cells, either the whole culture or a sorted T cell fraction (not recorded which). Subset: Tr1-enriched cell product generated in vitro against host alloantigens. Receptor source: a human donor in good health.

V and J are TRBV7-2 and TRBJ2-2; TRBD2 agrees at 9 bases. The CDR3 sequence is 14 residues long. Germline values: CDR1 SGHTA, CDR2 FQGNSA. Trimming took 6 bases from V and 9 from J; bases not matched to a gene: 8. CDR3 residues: CASRTLAGKRELFF. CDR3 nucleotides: TGTGCCAGCAGAACCCTAGCGGGGAAGAGGGAGCTGTTTTTT.

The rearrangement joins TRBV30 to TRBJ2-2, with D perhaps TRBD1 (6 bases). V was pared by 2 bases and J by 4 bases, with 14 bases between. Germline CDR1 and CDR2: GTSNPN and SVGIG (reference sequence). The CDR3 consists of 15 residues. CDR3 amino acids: CAWSRQAFSTGELFF. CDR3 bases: TGTGCCTGGAGTCGACAGGCCTTCTCCACCGGGGAGCTGTTTTTT.

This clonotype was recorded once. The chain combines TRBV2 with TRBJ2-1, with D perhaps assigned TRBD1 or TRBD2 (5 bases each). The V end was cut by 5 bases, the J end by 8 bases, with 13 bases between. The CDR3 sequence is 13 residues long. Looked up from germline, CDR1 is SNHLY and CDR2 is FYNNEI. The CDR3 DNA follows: TGTGCCAGCAGTTCGAGACAGCGGTATGAGCAGTTCTTC. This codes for CASSSRQRYEQFF. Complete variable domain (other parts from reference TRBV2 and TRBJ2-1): EPEVTQTPSHQVTQMGQEVILRCVPISNHLYFYWYRQILGQKVEFLVSFYNNEISEKSEIFDDQFSVERPDGSNFTLKIRSTKLEDSAMYFCASSSRQRYEQFFGPGTRLTVL.

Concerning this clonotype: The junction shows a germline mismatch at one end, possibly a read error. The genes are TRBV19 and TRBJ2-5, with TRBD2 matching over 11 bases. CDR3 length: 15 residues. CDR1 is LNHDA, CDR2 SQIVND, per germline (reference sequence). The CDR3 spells CASSIDLLTSGTPYF. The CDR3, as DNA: TGTGCCAGTAGTATAGATCTGTTGACTAGCGGGACCCCGTACTTC.

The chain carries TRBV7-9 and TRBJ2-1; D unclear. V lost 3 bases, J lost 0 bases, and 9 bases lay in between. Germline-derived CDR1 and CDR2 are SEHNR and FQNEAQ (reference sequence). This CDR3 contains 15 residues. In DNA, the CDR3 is TGTGCCAGCAGCTTTGGAACAGCCTCCTACAATGAGCAGTTCTTC. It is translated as CASSFGTASYNEQFF.

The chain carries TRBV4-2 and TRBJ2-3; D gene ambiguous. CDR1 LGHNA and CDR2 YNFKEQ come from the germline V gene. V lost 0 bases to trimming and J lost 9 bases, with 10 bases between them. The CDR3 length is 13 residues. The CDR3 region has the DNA TGTGCCAGCAGCCAAGATCTGTTGCAGACGCAGTATTTT. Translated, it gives CASSQDLLQTQYF.

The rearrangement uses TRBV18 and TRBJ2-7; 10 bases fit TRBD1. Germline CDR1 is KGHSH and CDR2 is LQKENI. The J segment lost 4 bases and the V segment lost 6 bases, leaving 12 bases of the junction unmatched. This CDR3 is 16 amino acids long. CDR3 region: CASSQVPGTGDYEQYF. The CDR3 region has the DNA TGTGCCAGCTCGCAAGTCCCCGGGACAGGGGATTACGAGCAGTACTTC.

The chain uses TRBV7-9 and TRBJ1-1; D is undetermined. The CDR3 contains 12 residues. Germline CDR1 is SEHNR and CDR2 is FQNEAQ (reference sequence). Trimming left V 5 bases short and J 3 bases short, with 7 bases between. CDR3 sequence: CASSGRDTEAFF. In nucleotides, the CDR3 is TGTGCCAGCAGCGGGAGGGACACTGAAGCTTTCTTT.

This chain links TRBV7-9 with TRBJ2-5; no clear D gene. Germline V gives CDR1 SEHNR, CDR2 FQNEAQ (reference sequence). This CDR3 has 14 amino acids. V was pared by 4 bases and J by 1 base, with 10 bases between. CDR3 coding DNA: TGTGCCAGCAGCTCGGTAAACCTCCAAGAGACCCAGTACTTC. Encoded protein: CASSSVNLQETQYF.

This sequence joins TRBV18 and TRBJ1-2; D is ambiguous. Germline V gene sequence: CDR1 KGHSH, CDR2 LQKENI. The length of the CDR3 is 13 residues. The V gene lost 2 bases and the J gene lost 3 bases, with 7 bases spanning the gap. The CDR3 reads CASSPNGYYGYTF. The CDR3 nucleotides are TGTGCCAGCTCACCAAACGGGTACTATGGCTACACCTTC.

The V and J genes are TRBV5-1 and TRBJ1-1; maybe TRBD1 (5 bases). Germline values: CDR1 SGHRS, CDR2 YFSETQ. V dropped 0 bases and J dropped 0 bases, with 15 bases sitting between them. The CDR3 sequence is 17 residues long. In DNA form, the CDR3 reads TGCGCCAGCAGCTTGGTTGCGGTAGGGGCGGTGAACACTGAAGCTTTCTTT. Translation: CASSLVAVGAVNTEAFF. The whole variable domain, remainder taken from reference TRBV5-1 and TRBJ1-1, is KAGVTQTPRYLIKTRGQQVTLSCSPISGHRSVSWYQQTPGQGLQFLFEYFSETQRNKGNFPGRFSGRQFSNSRSEMNVSTLELGDSALYLCASSLVAVGAVNTEAFFGQGTRLTVV.

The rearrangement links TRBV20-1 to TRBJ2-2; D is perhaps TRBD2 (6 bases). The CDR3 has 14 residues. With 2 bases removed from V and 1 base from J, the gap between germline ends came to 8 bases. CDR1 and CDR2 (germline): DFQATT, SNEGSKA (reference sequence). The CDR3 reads CSARFGGNTGELFF. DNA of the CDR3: TGCAGTGCTAGATTCGGGGGGAACACCGGGGAGCTGTTTTTT.

DNA of the CDR3: TGTGCCAGCAGCCGAAAACCGGGACAGGGGTCCGGGGAGCTGTTTTTT. This gives the protein CASSRKPGQGSGELFF. The chain uses TRBV11-2 and TRBJ2-2; TRBD1 matches at 10 bases. The CDR3 sequence is 16 residues long. With 5 bases clipped from V and 6 bases from J, the junction kept 9 bases outside the gene matches. Germline V CDR1 and CDR2: SGHAT, FQNNGV.

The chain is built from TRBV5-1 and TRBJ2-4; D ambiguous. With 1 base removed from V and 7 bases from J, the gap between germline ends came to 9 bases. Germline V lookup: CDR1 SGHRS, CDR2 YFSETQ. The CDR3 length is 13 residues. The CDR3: CASSLTVGNIQYF. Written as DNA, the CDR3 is TGCGCCAGCAGCTTGACCGTAGGGAACATTCAGTACTTC.

Here the CDR3 reads CASSAAGGPSETQYF. The CDR3 nucleotides are TGCGCCAGCAGCGCCGCGGGGGGGCCCTCGGAGACCCAGTACTTC. V is TRBV5-1 and J is TRBJ2-5, with 9 bases that match TRBD2. J was trimmed by 5 bases and V by 4 bases; bases with no gene match: 9. The CDR3 spans 15 residues. CDR1 and CDR2 from the germline V gene are SGHRS and YFSETQ.

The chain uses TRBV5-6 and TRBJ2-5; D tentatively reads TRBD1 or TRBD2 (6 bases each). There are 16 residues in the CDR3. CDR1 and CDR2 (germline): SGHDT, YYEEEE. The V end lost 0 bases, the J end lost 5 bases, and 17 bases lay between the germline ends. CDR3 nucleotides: TGTGCCAGCAGCTTGGCCTACGGGGGCCGGGGGGAGACCCAGTACTTC. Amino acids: CASSLAYGGRGETQYF.

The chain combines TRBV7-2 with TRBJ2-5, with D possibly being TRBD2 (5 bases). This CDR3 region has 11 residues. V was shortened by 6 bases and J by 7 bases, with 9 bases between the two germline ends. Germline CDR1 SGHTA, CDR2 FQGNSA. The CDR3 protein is CASSQRGTQYF. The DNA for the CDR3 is TGTGCCAGCAGTCAACGGGGGACCCAGTACTTC.

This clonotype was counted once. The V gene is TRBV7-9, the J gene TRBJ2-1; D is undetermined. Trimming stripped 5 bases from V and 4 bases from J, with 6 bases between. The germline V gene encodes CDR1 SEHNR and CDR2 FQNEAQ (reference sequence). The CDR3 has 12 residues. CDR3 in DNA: TGTGCCAGCAGCGATGGATACAATGAGCAGTTCTTC. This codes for CASSDGYNEQFF.